This T cell receptor beta chain emerged from a study of post-analysis software for immune sequencing data. Study results and limitations: Multiple sclerosis patients showed significantly lower normalized Chao1 diversity than controls did. Patients had higher frequencies than controls of about five TRBV segments, including TRBV5-6, TRBV5-1 and TRBV20-1.

Unique molecular identifiers had been added to the TCR beta cDNA libraries. A population of roughly 0.9 to 11 million T cells gave rise to around 480,000 cDNA molecules. TCRdb fed the PCR reads into MiXCR, producing one record per CDR3 protein. The profile shows approximately 730,000 distinct CDR3 sequences, about 32% of them singletons. In its sample, this clonotype was seen a few times. Antigen specificity is unknown. Germline-derived CDR1 and CDR2 are LNHDA and SQIVND (reference sequence). This CDR3 is 14 amino acids long. The V end lost 4 bases, the J end lost 2 bases, and 10 bases lay between the germline ends.

The TCR comes from a girl aged 10-17 years with multiple sclerosis. This rearrangement joins TRBV19 to TRBJ2-3; no clear D gene. Material: blood. CDR3 sequence (DNA): TGTGCCAGTAGTAAACAGACATTCACAGATACGCAGTATTTT. Residues: CASSKQTFTDTQYF. Complete variable domain (other parts from reference TRBV19 and TRBJ2-3): DGGITQSPKYLFRKEGQNVTLSCEQNLNHDAMYWYRQDPGQGLRLIYYSQIVNDFQKGDIAEGYSVSREKKESFPLTVTSAQKNPTAFYLCASSKQTFTDTQYFGPGTRLTVL.